Each of the 27 T cell receptor beta chains below was sequenced from the same sample in a study of graft-versus-host responses after intestinal transplantation. Some clones are missing from TCRdb's copy, which holds only in-frame ones; the method was immunoSEQ multiplex PCR. The table shows over 100,000 clones, with approximately 96% occurring only once. What these receptors recognize is not known. Sample: unstimulated CD8+ T cells sorted from spleen or lymph node cells, taken before intestinal transplant. These receptors came from a human donor who received an intestinal transplant.

This chain uses TRBV28 with TRBJ2-1; D perhaps matches TRBD2 (5 bases). Trimming stripped 3 bases from V and 9 bases from J, with 6 bases between. Germline V gene lookup returns CDR1 MDHEN and CDR2 SYDVKM. The CDR3 has 11 amino acids. The CDR3 DNA is TGTGCCAGCAGTTTCCGGGGTGAGCAGTTCTTC. Its translation: CASSFRGEQFF.

The gene calls are TRBV6-5 and TRBJ2-1; TRBD2 aligns across 7 bases. Germline lookup yields CDR1 MNHEY and CDR2 SVGAGI. The CDR3 length is 13 residues. V lost 6 bases and J lost 7; bases outside the gene matches: 6. CDR3 DNA sequence: TGTGCCAGCAGCTACCACGGGGGGAATGAGCAGTTCTTC. It translates to CASSYHGGNEQFF.

J is TRBJ2-3 and V is TRBV4-1; no firm D call. V shed 5 bases and J shed 3 bases, with 9 bases lying between them. The germline V gene encodes CDR1 MGHRA and CDR2 YSYEKL. The CDR3 totals 13 residues. In nucleotides, the CDR3 is TGCGCCAGCAGCGGGGATGGGACAGATACGCAGTATTTT. It encodes CASSGDGTDTQYF.

The chain is built from TRBV2 and TRBJ1-2; D possibly corresponds to TRBD1 (6 bases). In germline, CDR1 is SNHLY, CDR2 FYNNEI. V lost 8 bases, J lost 0 bases, and 16 bases lay in between. The CDR3 has 15 amino acids. CDR3 loop: CASSRQGSPNYGYTF. The CDR3 coding sequence is TGTGCCAGCTCGAGGCAGGGGAGTCCTAACTATGGCTACACCTTC.

The chain joins TRBV25-1 to TRBJ2-6; no definite D call. The CDR3 runs 13 residues. The germline V gene has CDR1 MGHDK and CDR2 SYGVNS. Trimming stripped 4 bases from V and 0 bases from J, with 1 base between. CDR3: CASSASGANVLTF. CDR3 bases: TGTGCCAGCAGTGCCTCTGGGGCCAACGTCCTGACTTTC.

V and J are TRBV28 and TRBJ1-1; weak D call: TRBD1 (6 bases). The CDR3 is 16 amino acids. CDR1 is MDHEN, CDR2 SYDVKM, per germline. The ends were cut back, 6 bases at V and 7 bases at J, with 24 bases in the middle. The CDR3 nucleotides are TGTGCCAGCAGCCCCGTTCCAACTGCAGGACAGCTTGAAGCTTTCTTT. Its translation: CASSPVPTAGQLEAFF.

The chain combines TRBV4-1 with TRBJ2-1; 9 bases are a match to TRBD2. This CDR3 is 18 amino acids long. Germline CDR1 is MGHRA and CDR2 is YSYEKL. V trimming: 0 bases; J trimming: 9 bases; junction bases outside the gene matches: 15. The CDR3 is CASSQEGSGSGLATEQFF. The CDR3, as DNA: TGCGCCAGCAGCCAAGAAGGTAGCGGGAGTGGATTAGCGACTGAGCAGTTCTTC.

The V gene is TRBV7-9, the J gene TRBJ1-2; D gene ambiguous. This CDR3 region has 12 residues. With 2 bases removed from V and 5 bases from J, the gap between germline ends came to 6 bases. The germline CDR1 and CDR2 sequences are SEHNR and FQNEAQ (reference sequence). The CDR3 spells CASSLRGYGYTF. The CDR3 region has the DNA TGTGCCAGCAGCTTACGGGGTTATGGCTACACCTTC.

Only one count was recorded for this clone. The chain joins TRBV27 to TRBJ2-3; D not resolved. This CDR3 has 15 amino acids. The V gene lost 2 bases and the J gene lost 4 bases, with 13 bases spanning the gap. The germline V gene encodes CDR1 MNHEY and CDR2 SMNVEV (reference sequence). The CDR3 DNA is TGTGCCAGCAGTTTAGGGCAGTTACTGGCAGATACGCAGTATTTT. As protein: CASSLGQLLADTQYF.

The rearrangement joins TRBV28 to TRBJ2-7; TRBD2 aligns across 11 bases. Per germline, CDR1 MDHEN and CDR2 SYDVKM. This CDR3 spans 15 amino acids. The V and J ends lost 5 bases and 4 bases, in that order; junction bases with no gene match: 7. The CDR3 DNA follows: TGTGCCAGCAGTCTCTCCGGGACTAGCGGATACGAGCAGTACTTC. Its protein product is CASSLSGTSGYEQYF.

The rearrangement uses TRBV27 and TRBJ2-7; 10 positions agree with TRBD2. V lost 11 bases to trimming and J lost 1 base; unmatched junction nucleotides: 14. CDR3 length: 16 amino acids. Germline V lookup: CDR1 MNHEY, CDR2 SMNVEV (reference sequence). CDR3 sequence (DNA): TGTGCCGTGGCGGCTAGCGGGGGACCATTATCCTACGAGCAGTACTTC. Its protein product is CAVAASGGPLSYEQYF.

J is TRBJ2-7 and V is TRBV7-6, with 7 bases that match TRBD1. With 1 base clipped from V and 2 bases from J, the junction kept 2 bases outside the gene matches. The germline V gene encodes CDR1 SGHVS and CDR2 FNYEAQ. The CDR3 runs 14 residues. CDR3 region: CASSLEQGAYEQYF. CDR3 nucleotides: TGTGCCAGCAGCTTAGAGCAGGGGGCCTACGAGCAGTACTTC.

V gene TRBV6-1 combines with J gene TRBJ2-5, with a possible D match to TRBD1 (7 bases). The CDR3 contains 15 residues. CDR1 is MNHNS, CDR2 SASEGT, per germline. The germline V and J ends were trimmed by 7 bases and 2 bases, with 17 bases remaining between them. CDR3 in DNA: TGTGCCAGCACCCAAAGGCCAGGGGGGCAAGAGACCCAGTACTTC. It encodes CASTQRPGGQETQYF.

This clone showed up just once. V is TRBV13 and J is TRBJ2-5; D uncertain. Trimming removed 5 bases at V and 4 bases at J, with 11 bases between. This CDR3 has 13 amino acids. CDR1 PRHDT and CDR2 FYEKMQ come from the germline V gene (reference sequence). CDR3 protein: CASSASPVETQYF. The CDR3 DNA sequence: TGTGCCAGCAGCGCCTCCCCCGTAGAGACCCAGTACTTC.

The table lists this clone with a few counts. The junction differs from germline at one of its ends, possibly a read error. Other DNA sequences in the sample encode the same CDR3. The chain joins TRBV29-1 to TRBJ2-7; 8 bases agree with TRBD1. CDR1 and CDR2 (germline): SQVTM, ANQGSEA. The CDR3 length is 15 residues. CDR3 coding DNA: TGCAGTGTTGAATCCCCGGACAGGGAGGATTACGAGCAGTACTTC. Its protein is CSVESPDREDYEQYF.

The V call is TRBV28, the J call TRBJ2-5; 9 bases agree with TRBD1. From germline, CDR1 is MDHEN and CDR2 SYDVKM. The CDR3 covers 15 residues. Trimming cost V 6 bases and J 5 bases; bases outside gene matches: 10. The DNA for the CDR3 is TGTGCCAGCAGCCCCATTACAGGGGGCTGGGAGACCCAGTACTTC. Translation gives CASSPITGGWETQYF.

The genes are TRBV25-1 and TRBJ1-2; D is possibly TRBD1 (6 bases). Trimming stripped 8 bases from V and 4 bases from J, with 20 bases between. This CDR3 has 15 residues. Germline assignment: CDR1 MGHDK and CDR2 SYGVNS. The CDR3 bases are TGTGCCAGCCTGGGGGGCTCGGGGTTAGGCTATGGCTACACCTTC. This sequence encodes CASLGGSGLGYGYTF.

The chain is built from TRBV28 and TRBJ2-7; tentatively, D is TRBD1 or TRBD2 (6 bases each). The CDR3 contains 12 residues. Germline CDR1 reads MDHEN; CDR2 reads SYDVKM. Trimming removed 4 bases from V and 7 bases from J, with 11 bases in between. CDR3 sequence (DNA): TGTGCCAGCAGTTCCGGGGGCGCGGAGCAGTACTTC. Translation: CASSSGGAEQYF.

The table lists this clone with a count of one. This rearrangement joins TRBV4-1 to TRBJ1-4; 10 bases fit TRBD1. V shed 4 bases, J shed 7 bases, and the junction held 3 bases outside the gene matches. The germline gives CDR1 MGHRA, CDR2 YSYEKL. This CDR3 contains 14 residues. The CDR3 nucleotides read TGCGCCAGCAGCCGACAGGGGGCCCGTGAAAAACTGTTTTTT. Its protein is CASSRQGAREKLFF.

On this clone: At one end, the junction sequence differs from germline, possibly due to a read error. The V and J genes are TRBV5-6 and TRBJ2-7; unclear D gene. This CDR3 has 16 residues. Per germline, CDR1 SGHDT and CDR2 YYEEEE. DNA for the CDR3: TGTGTCAGCAGCTTGGTTGGGGAACAGAGTACCTACGAGCAGTACTTC. This translates into CVSSLVGEQSTYEQYF.

The chain uses TRBV28 and TRBJ2-3; D is unresolved. There are 14 residues in the CDR3. Trimming removed 3 bases from V and 5 bases from J, with 12 bases in between. Germline assignment: CDR1 MDHEN and CDR2 SYDVKM. This CDR3 is CASSLSPWGDTQYF. CDR3 bases: TGTGCCAGCAGTTTGAGTCCCTGGGGAGATACGCAGTATTTT.

The rearrangement links TRBV5-1 to TRBJ2-5; either TRBD1 or TRBD2 may fit D (5 bases each). V lost 4 bases, J lost 11 bases, and 18 bases lay in between. The CDR3 spans 13 residues. Looked up from germline, CDR1 is SGHRS and CDR2 is YFSETQ. CDR3 sequence (DNA): TGCGCCAGCAGCACCGGGACGGACCCTGAGCAGTACTTC. It yields the protein CASSTGTDPEQYF.

The chain combines TRBV5-6 with TRBJ1-2; D possibly corresponds to TRBD1 (5 bases). Germline V lookup: CDR1 SGHDT, CDR2 YYEEEE. The V end lost 4 bases, the J end lost 2 bases, and 12 bases lay between the germline ends. CDR3 length: 14 amino acids. In DNA, the CDR3 is TGTGCCAGCAGCCTTGGGACGGGAAACTATGGCTACACCTTC. Protein product: CASSLGTGNYGYTF.

The chain combines TRBV5-1 with TRBJ2-7; weak D call: TRBD2 (5 bases). The CDR3 runs to 15 residues. V was clipped by 0 bases and J by 5 bases, with 15 bases between them. The germline gives CDR1 SGHRS, CDR2 YFSETQ. The CDR3 loop reads CASSLASPSSHEQYF. The CDR3 DNA follows: TGCGCCAGCAGCTTGGCGTCCCCTAGCAGCCACGAGCAGTACTTC.

The count of this clone is one. The chain employs TRBV5-4 and TRBJ2-7; 13 bases align to TRBD2. This CDR3 contains 16 residues. Germline loops: CDR1 SGHNT, CDR2 YYREEE (reference sequence). V was clipped by 4 bases and J by 3 bases; unmatched bases: 7. CDR3 nucleotide sequence: TGTGCCAGCAGCCCCGGGACTAGCGGGATCGGCTACGAGCAGTACTTC. As protein: CASSPGTSGIGYEQYF.

The chain uses TRBV28 and TRBJ1-1; 7 bases match TRBD1. V shed 1 base and J 4 bases; nucleotides not matched to a gene: 3. The CDR3 contains 14 residues. Germline CDR1 MDHEN, CDR2 SYDVKM. The CDR3 nucleotides read TGTGCCAGCAGTTTATCCAGGGGGAGCACTGAAGCTTTCTTT. Translation gives CASSLSRGSTEAFF.

V gene TRBV19 combines with J gene TRBJ2-1; 10 bases align to TRBD2. Germline CDR1 reads LNHDA; CDR2 reads SQIVND (reference sequence). The CDR3 extends over 15 amino acids. The V and J ends lost 3 bases and 6 bases, in that order; junction bases with no gene match: 5. CDR3: CASSISSGSGNEQFF. CDR3 bases: TGTGCCAGTAGTATTTCTAGCGGGAGCGGCAATGAGCAGTTCTTC.